The clone carrying this T cell receptor beta chain turned up a few times. Its target is unknown. Germline V gives CDR1 SGHRS, CDR2 YFSETQ. The CDR3 length is 14 residues. Trimming cost V 2 bases and J 4 bases, with 12 bases left between them. The sample is drawn from a study of T cells in Graves' hyperthyroidism and ophthalmopathy. Study-wide context: Pretreatment peripheral blood was obtained at initial diagnosis.

TCR beta CDR3 regions were amplified from RNA. The HTBI primer set drove a first-round RT-PCR of the TCR CDR3. TCRdb fed the multiplex PCR reads into MiXCR, producing one record per CDR3 protein. The sample shows 450,000 to 600,000 distinct CDR3 sequences, 12% to 15% of them seen only once. Findings and caveats of the study: Within blood appeared most thyroid clonotypes that had expanded above 0.001. From stable hyperthyroidism, ophthalmopathy was set apart by a 13 V-J model.

Participants, patients aged 18 to 65, had newly diagnosed hyperthyroidism with a duration under 2 months. What was sequenced was blood. J is TRBJ1-2 and V is TRBV5-1; maybe TRBD1 (6 bases). This sequence originates from a woman in her 40s with Graves' hyperthyroidism. DNA for the CDR3: TGCGCCAGCAGCTTCGGGGGGCCGAGCTATGGCTACACCTTC. Translation: CASSFGGPSYGYTF.